This is a list of T cell receptor beta chains from one sample in a study of CD8+CD57+ T cells in acquired aplastic anemia. TCRdb re-called the reads with MiXCR, one entry per CDR3 protein. Of 300,000 or so distinct CDR3 sequences in the sample, around three fifths were seen once. Material: sorted CD4+, CD8+, or CD8+CD57+ T cells (not recorded which) from PBMCs. The receptor source for this set is a human donor with aplastic anemia. The CDR3 runs from the conserved cysteine through the conserved F or W. Fields, in order: V gene, J gene, D gene, clone size, CDR3 protein, CDR3 DNA. D genes are given only for firm matches. Rows may omit the clone size; those that give it use once, few, many or a size class.

v_call: TRBV7-8; j_call: TRBJ2-7; d_call: -; clone_size: few; cdr3_aa: CASSSRQSYEQYF; cdr3_nt: TGTGCCAGCAGCTCCAGGCAGTCCTACGAGCAGTACTTC
v_call: TRBV3-1; j_call: TRBJ2-1; d_call: -; clone_size: many; cdr3_aa: CASSQDLRYNEQFF; cdr3_nt: TGTGCCAGCAGCCAAGATCTCCGCTACAATGAGCAGTTCTTC
v_call: TRBV5-1; j_call: TRBJ1-4; d_call: -; clone_size: -; cdr3_aa: CASSAGQINEKLFF; cdr3_nt: TGCGCCAGCAGCGCCGGACAGATTAATGAAAAACTGTTTTTT
v_call: TRBV7-2; j_call: TRBJ1-1; d_call: -; clone_size: -; cdr3_aa: CASSYYNTEAFF; cdr3_nt: TGTGCCAGCAGCTACTACAACACTGAAGCTTTCTTT
v_call: TRBV7-8; j_call: TRBJ2-5; d_call: TRBD1; clone_size: -; cdr3_aa: CAGSLGTGTGGREAQYF; cdr3_nt: TGTGCCGGCAGCTTAGGGACCGGGACAGGGGGGCGAGAGGCCCAGTACTTC
v_call: TRBV2; j_call: TRBJ1-3; d_call: -; clone_size: many; cdr3_aa: CASRGNSLSGNTIYF; cdr3_nt: TGTGCCAGCAGGGGGAACAGTTTATCTGGAAACACCATATATTTT
v_call: TRBV24-1; j_call: TRBJ2-3; d_call: TRBD1; clone_size: -; cdr3_aa: CATRARTGFTDTQYF; cdr3_nt: TGTGCCACCAGGGCTAGGACAGGGTTCACAGATACGCAGTATTTT
v_call: TRBV7-2; j_call: TRBJ2-7; d_call: -; clone_size: -; cdr3_aa: CASSLGRDTSYEQYF; cdr3_nt: TGTGCCAGCAGCTTAGGCCGGGACACCTCCTACGAGCAGTACTTC
v_call: TRBV10-3; j_call: TRBJ2-5; d_call: TRBD1; clone_size: -; cdr3_aa: CAISERQGAIQPQYF; cdr3_nt: TGTGCCATCAGTGAAAGACAGGGGGCCATTCAGCCCCAGTACTTC
v_call: TRBV2; j_call: TRBJ1-6; d_call: -; clone_size: -; cdr3_aa: CASSGSGTYNSPLHF; cdr3_nt: TGTGCCAGCAGTGGTAGCGGTACCTATAATTCACCCCTCCACTTT
v_call: TRBV20-1; j_call: TRBJ1-6; d_call: -; clone_size: many; cdr3_aa: CSAPAGQGGSPLHF; cdr3_nt: TGCAGTGCCCCGGCAGGCCAGGGAGGGTCACCCCTCCACTTT
v_call: TRBV19; j_call: TRBJ2-7; d_call: -; clone_size: few; cdr3_aa: CASSWGDDEQYF; cdr3_nt: TGTGCCAGTAGTTGGGGGGACGACGAGCAGTACTTC
v_call: TRBV5-1; j_call: TRBJ1-1; d_call: -; clone_size: -; cdr3_aa: CASSQDDTSLEAFF; cdr3_nt: TGCGCCAGCAGCCAAGACGATACCTCACTTGAAGCTTTCTTT
v_call: TRBV7-2; j_call: TRBJ1-5; d_call: -; clone_size: -; cdr3_aa: CASSFGDNQPQHF; cdr3_nt: TGTGCCAGCAGCTTCGGGGACAATCAGCCCCAGCATTTT
v_call: TRBV29-1; j_call: TRBJ1-4; d_call: -; clone_size: -; cdr3_aa: CSARDVGGRANEKLFF; cdr3_nt: TGCAGTGCTAGAGATGTGGGGGGAAGGGCTAATGAAAAACTGTTTTTT
v_call: TRBV24-1; j_call: TRBJ2-1; d_call: TRBD2; clone_size: -; cdr3_aa: CATSDPWGGRAPNEQFF; cdr3_nt: TGTGCCACCAGTGATCCATGGGGCGGGAGGGCCCCCAATGAGCAGTTCTTC
v_call: TRBV24-1; j_call: TRBJ2-2; d_call: -; clone_size: once; cdr3_aa: CATSDGVAPLNTGELFF; cdr3_nt: TGTGCCACCAGTGATGGCGTTGCCCCGTTGAACACCGGGGAGCTGTTTTTT
v_call: TRBV25-1; j_call: TRBJ2-2; d_call: TRBD2; clone_size: few; cdr3_aa: CASTKPGLASNTGELFF; cdr3_nt: TGTGCCAGCACAAAACCGGGACTAGCGTCGAACACCGGGGAGCTGTTTTTT
v_call: TRBV5-4; j_call: TRBJ2-7; d_call: TRBD2; clone_size: many; cdr3_aa: CASSPGNSGIGGQYF; cdr3_nt: TGTGCCAGCAGCCCTGGTAATAGCGGGATCGGGGGGCAGTACTTC
v_call: TRBV29-1; j_call: TRBJ2-7; d_call: -; clone_size: -; cdr3_aa: CSVESGYEQYF; cdr3_nt: TGCAGCGTTGAGTCCGGGTATGAGCAGTACTTC
v_call: TRBV7-9; j_call: TRBJ1-1; d_call: TRBD1; clone_size: -; cdr3_aa: CASSLDFVFAGGTEAFF; cdr3_nt: TGTGCCAGCAGCTTGGATTTTGTATTTGCAGGGGGCACTGAAGCTTTCTTT
v_call: TRBV12-3/TRBV12-4; j_call: TRBJ1-5; d_call: -; clone_size: -; cdr3_aa: CASSLGVASYEHF; cdr3_nt: TGTGCCAGCAGTTTAGGGGTGGCTAGCTACGAGCATTTT
v_call: TRBV10-2; j_call: TRBJ2-2; d_call: -; clone_size: once; cdr3_aa: CASNEGGELFF; cdr3_nt: TGCGCCAGCAATGAGGGCGGGGAGCTGTTTTTT
v_call: TRBV19; j_call: TRBJ2-7; d_call: -; clone_size: -; cdr3_aa: CASSKYTTYEQYF; cdr3_nt: TGTGCCAGTAGTAAGTATACCACCTACGAGCAGTACTTC
v_call: TRBV20-1; j_call: TRBJ1-1; d_call: -; clone_size: -; cdr3_aa: CSAELQGDTEAFF; cdr3_nt: TGCAGTGCTGAGCTCCAGGGAGATACTGAAGCTTTCTTT
v_call: TRBV7-3; j_call: TRBJ2-3; d_call: -; clone_size: -; cdr3_aa: CASSFQGADTQYF; cdr3_nt: TGTGCCAGCAGCTTTCAGGGTGCAGATACGCAGTATTTT
v_call: TRBV29-1; j_call: TRBJ1-2; d_call: -; clone_size: -; cdr3_aa: CSVELVGGYGYTF; cdr3_nt: TGCAGCGTTGAATTAGTCGGAGGCTATGGCTACACCTTC
v_call: TRBV7-8; j_call: TRBJ1-1; d_call: -; clone_size: -; cdr3_aa: CASSRGGYLTEEPFF; cdr3_nt: TGTGCCAGCAGCCGGGGGGGTTACCTAACTGAGGAACCTTTCTTT
v_call: TRBV12-5; j_call: TRBJ1-5; d_call: -; clone_size: -; cdr3_aa: CASGLGQFGNQPQHF; cdr3_nt: TGTGCTAGTGGTTTGGGACAGTTCGGCAATCAGCCCCAGCATTTT
v_call: TRBV20-1; j_call: TRBJ2-7; d_call: -; clone_size: -; cdr3_aa: CSARGGPGAGEQYF; cdr3_nt: TGCAGTGCTAGGGGTGGACCGGGGGCTGGGGAGCAGTACTTC
v_call: TRBV10-3; j_call: TRBJ2-7; d_call: TRBD2; clone_size: -; cdr3_aa: CAISESSGGYEQYF; cdr3_nt: TGTGCCATCAGTGAATCTAGCGGGGGCTACGAGCAGTACTTC
v_call: TRBV7-8; j_call: TRBJ1-1; d_call: -; clone_size: -; cdr3_aa: CASSQLSLSTEAFF; cdr3_nt: TGTGCCAGCAGCCAATTGTCCCTGAGCACTGAAGCTTTCTTT
v_call: TRBV12-3/TRBV12-4; j_call: TRBJ1-2; d_call: -; clone_size: many; cdr3_aa: CASSFPGRPNYGYTF; cdr3_nt: TGTGCCAGCAGTTTCCCAGGGAGGCCTAACTATGGCTACACCTTC
v_call: TRBV2; j_call: TRBJ1-1; d_call: -; clone_size: few; cdr3_aa: CASSDRRRAFF; cdr3_nt: TGTGCCAGCAGTGACCGAAGGAGAGCTTTCTTT
v_call: TRBV19; j_call: TRBJ1-2; d_call: -; clone_size: once; cdr3_aa: CASSIGTAANYGYTF; cdr3_nt: TGTGCCAGTAGTATAGGAACGGCTGCTAACTATGGCTACACCTTC
v_call: TRBV7-9; j_call: TRBJ2-5; d_call: -; clone_size: -; cdr3_aa: CASSPGTSMKTQYF; cdr3_nt: TGTGCCAGCAGCCCCGGGACTTCTATGAAGACCCAGTACTTC